The T cell receptor beta chain under discussion was sequenced for a study of cytomegalovirus exposure and HLA in healthy donors. This PCR relied on a set of 60 Vbeta primers and 13 Jbeta primers. The assay was immunoSEQ multiplex PCR, and TCRdb's table has in-frame clones only and misses some. This sample yields around 110,000 clones, of which approximately 60% are seen a single time; 2% to 2.5% belongs to the top ten. The CDR3 is 18 amino acids. Germline CDR1 reads MDHEN; CDR2 reads SYDVKM. With V trimmed by 5 bases and J by 0 bases, 10 bases remained unmatched. The V call is TRBV28, the J call TRBJ2-7, with TRBD2 matching over 13 bases. This clonotype originated in a woman aged 25 to 39 in good health and CMV-seronegative. Sequencing used PBMCs. The chain's CDR3 is CASSPPAGLAGISYEQYF. The CDR3 nucleotides are TGTGCCAGCAGTCCACCCGCGGGACTAGCGGGAATCTCCTACGAGCAGTACTTC.